This T cell receptor (beta chain) was found in a study of low-dose radiotherapy and immunotherapy resistance in tumors. Across the study: Intravenous cyclophosphamide at 200 mg/m2 preceded radiation and immunotherapy by one day, every two weeks.

cDNA synthesis used a TRAV/TRBV-specific primer set for both chains. Amplification, which lasted 15 to 20 PCR cycles, used a constant-region primer and V-primer adapter to amplify TCRs. In TCRdb, the reads were re-called with MiXCR into one record per CDR3 protein. The repertoire includes approximately 80,000 distinct CDR3 sequences, roughly 17% of them detected once, and approximately 1.5% sits in the top ten. Time point meaning: after trial treatment. Treatment noted: LDRT plus nivolumab, ipilimumab, low-dose cyclophosphamide and aspirin (RACIN trial). This clonotype was counted at least ten times. The V segment lost 6 bases and the J segment 0 bases; nucleotides outside the gene matches: 4. CDR3 size: 14 residues.

The rearrangement links TRBV12-3 or TRBV12-4 to TRBJ2-5, with 7 bases aligning to TRBD2. The origin of this receptor is a male donor with prostate cancer. The material was PBMCs, obtained after low-dose radiotherapy plus immunotherapy. CDR3 bases: TGTGCCAGCAGCAGGGACTACCACCAAGAGACCCAGTACTTC. It yields the protein CASSRDYHQETQYF.